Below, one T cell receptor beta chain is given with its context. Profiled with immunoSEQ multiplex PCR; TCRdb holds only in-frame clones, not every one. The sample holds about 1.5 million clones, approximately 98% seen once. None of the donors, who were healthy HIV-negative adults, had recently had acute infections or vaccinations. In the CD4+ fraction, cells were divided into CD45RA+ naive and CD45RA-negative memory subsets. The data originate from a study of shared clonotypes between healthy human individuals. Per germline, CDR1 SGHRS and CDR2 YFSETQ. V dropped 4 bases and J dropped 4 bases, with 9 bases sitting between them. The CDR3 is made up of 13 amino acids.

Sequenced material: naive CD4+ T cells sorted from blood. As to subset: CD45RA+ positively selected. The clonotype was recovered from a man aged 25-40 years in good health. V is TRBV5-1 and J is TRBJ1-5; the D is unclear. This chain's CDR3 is CASSADGNQPQHF. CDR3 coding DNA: TGCGCCAGCAGCGCGGACGGGAATCAGCCCCAGCATTTT. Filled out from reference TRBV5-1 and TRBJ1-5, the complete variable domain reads KAGVTQTPRYLIKTRGQQVTLSCSPISGHRSVSWYQQTPGQGLQFLFEYFSETQRNKGNFPGRFSGRQFSNSRSEMNVSTLELGDSALYLCASSADGNQPQHFGDGTRLSIL.